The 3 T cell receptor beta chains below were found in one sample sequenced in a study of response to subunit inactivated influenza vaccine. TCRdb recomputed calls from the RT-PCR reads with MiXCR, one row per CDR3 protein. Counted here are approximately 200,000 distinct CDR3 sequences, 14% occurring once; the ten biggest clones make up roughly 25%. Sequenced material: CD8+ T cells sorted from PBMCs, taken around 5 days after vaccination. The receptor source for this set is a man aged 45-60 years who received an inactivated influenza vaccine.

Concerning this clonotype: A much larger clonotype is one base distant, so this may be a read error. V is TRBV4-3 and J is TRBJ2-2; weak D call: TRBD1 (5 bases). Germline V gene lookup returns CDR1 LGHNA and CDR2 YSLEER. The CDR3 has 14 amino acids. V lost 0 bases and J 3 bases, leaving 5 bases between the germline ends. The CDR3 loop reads CASSQEGDTGELFF. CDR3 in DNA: TGCGCCAGCAGCCAAGAAGGGGACACCGGGGAGCTGTTTTTT.

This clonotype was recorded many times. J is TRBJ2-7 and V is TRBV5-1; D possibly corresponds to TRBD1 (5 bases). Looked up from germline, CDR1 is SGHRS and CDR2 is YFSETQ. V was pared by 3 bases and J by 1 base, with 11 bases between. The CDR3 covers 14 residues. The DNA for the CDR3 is TGCGCCAGCAGCTCTCCGACAGAATCCTACGAGCAGTACTTC. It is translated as CASSSPTESYEQYF. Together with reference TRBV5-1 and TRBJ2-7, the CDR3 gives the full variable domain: KAGVTQTPRYLIKTRGQQVTLSCSPISGHRSVSWYQQTPGQGLQFLFEYFSETQRNKGNFPGRFSGRQFSNSRSEMNVSTLELGDSALYLCASSSPTESYEQYFGPGTRLTVT.

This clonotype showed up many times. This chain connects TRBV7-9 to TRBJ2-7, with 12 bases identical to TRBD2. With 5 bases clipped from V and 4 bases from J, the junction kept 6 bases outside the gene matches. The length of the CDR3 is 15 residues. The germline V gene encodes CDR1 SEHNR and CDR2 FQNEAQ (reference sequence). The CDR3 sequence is CASSTRLAGEYEQYF. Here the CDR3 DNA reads TGTGCCAGCAGCACCCGACTAGCGGGAGAGTACGAGCAGTACTTC.